This is a list of T cell receptor beta chains from one sample in a study of T cell responses to AZD1222 COVID-19 vaccine. The repertoire was sequenced with immunoSEQ multiplex PCR; TCRdb's copy has only in-frame clones and lacks some. Of 150,000 to 200,000 clones in the sample, 94% were seen once. The specimen was peripheral blood, collected on day 0 of AZD1222 vaccination. The source of these receptors is an adult in good health. The CDR3 runs from the conserved cysteine through the conserved F or W. D genes are given only for firm matches. Rows give clone size only sometimes, using once, few, many, or a class for an expanded clone.

j_call v_call clone_size cdr3_length d_call cdr3_aa cdr3_nt
TRBJ1-3 TRBV28 . 11 . CAGGSGNTIYF TGTGCCGGGGGCTCTGGAAACACCATATATTTT
TRBJ2-1 TRBV18 . 16 . CASPPVGTSSYNEQFF TGTGCCAGCCCCCCGGTGGGTACCAGCTCCTACAATGAGCAGTTCTTC
TRBJ1-3 TRBV2 once 13 TRBD1 CASREGAGNTIYF TGTGCCAGCCGGGAGGGGGCGGGAAACACCATATATTTT
TRBJ2-5 TRBV10-3 . 17 TRBD1 CAISESVETGQKETQYF TGTGCCATCAGTGAGTCGGTTGAGACAGGGCAAAAAGAGACCCAGTACTTC
TRBJ2-1 TRBV27 . 13 . CASSYGFMNEQFF TGTGCCAGCAGTTATGGATTTATGAATGAGCAGTTCTTC
TRBJ1-1 TRBV19 once 13 . CASREFMNTEAFF TGTGCCAGTAGGGAATTCATGAACACTGAAGCTTTCTTT
TRBJ2-7 TRBV9 . 14 TRBD1 CASSGTGQSHEQYF TGTGCCAGCAGCGGGACAGGGCAGAGCCACGAGCAGTACTTC
TRBJ1-1 TRBV5-1 . 14 TRBD1 CASRGDSFNTEAFF TGCGCCAGCAGGGGGGACAGCTTTAACACTGAAGCTTTCTTT
TRBJ2-3 TRBV25-1 . 14 TRBD1 CASGGQGVTDTQYF TGTGCCAGCGGCGGACAGGGGGTCACAGATACGCAGTATTTT
TRBJ1-5 TRBV28 . 15 . CASSSYLKTVQPQHF TGTGCCAGCAGTTCCTACCTAAAGACCGTTCAGCCCCAGCATTTT
TRBJ2-3 TRBV14 . 14 . CASSQGSWRDTQYF TGTGCCAGCAGCCAAGGGAGTTGGAGAGATACGCAGTATTTT
TRBJ2-7 TRBV5-5 . 15 TRBD1 CASSPIQGAHIEQYF TGTGCCAGCAGCCCCATACAGGGGGCGCATATCGAGCAGTACTTC
TRBJ2-7 TRBV7-2 . 15 TRBD2 CASSLPGLAGDEQYF TGTGCCAGCAGCCTTCCGGGACTAGCGGGAGACGAGCAGTACTTC
TRBJ1-5 TRBV5-1 . 16 . CASSASGTDINQPQHF TGCGCCAGCAGCGCGTCCGGGACGGATATTAATCAGCCCCAGCATTTT
TRBJ2-2 TRBV5-1 . 14 TRBD1 CASSGDRGTGELFF TGCGCCAGCAGCGGGGACAGGGGCACCGGGGAGCTGTTTTTT
TRBJ2-3 TRBV15 . 12 . CATSTWGDTQYF TGTGCCACCAGCACCTGGGGGGATACGCAGTATTTT
TRBJ2-2 TRBV3-1/TRBV3-2 . 17 . CASSQSTDSINTGELFF TGTGCCAGCAGCCAATCCACAGACTCAATCAACACCGGGGAGCTGTTTTTT
TRBJ2-7 TRBV18 once 15 . CASSPSGQGRREQYF TGTGCCAGCTCACCATCAGGGCAGGGAAGGCGCGAGCAGTACTTC
TRBJ1-1 TRBV18 . 14 . CASSPMGLNTEAFF TGTGCCAGCTCACCAATGGGATTGAACACTGAAGCTTTCTTT
TRBJ1-5 TRBV2 . 13 . CASSDRVHQPQHF TGTGCCAGCAGTGACAGGGTTCATCAGCCCCAGCATTTT
TRBJ1-5 TRBV19 . 15 TRBD1 CASTDRVNSNQPQHF TGTGCCAGTACTGACAGGGTTAATAGCAATCAGCCCCAGCATTTT
TRBJ1-3 TRBV2 once 14 . CASSEPFSGNTIYF TGTGCCAGCAGTGAACCATTCTCTGGAAACACCATATATTTT
TRBJ1-2 TRBV28 . 11 . CASSSNYGYTF TGTGCCAGCAGTTCTAACTATGGCTACACCTTC
TRBJ1-1 TRBV28 . 10 . CASSYTEAFF TGTGCCAGCAGTTACACTGAAGCTTTCTTT
TRBJ1-3 TRBV9 . 16 . CASSVAQQGSGNTIYF TGTGCCAGCAGCGTTGCCCAACAAGGCTCTGGAAACACCATATATTTT
TRBJ1-3 TRBV12-3/TRBV12-4 . 13 . CASRSHMGNTIYF TGTGCCAGCAGATCTCACATGGGAAACACCATATATTTT
TRBJ1-1 TRBV5-1 . 15 . CASTVGGFERTEAFF TGCGCCAGCACCGTCGGAGGGTTTGAAAGGACTGAAGCTTTCTTT
TRBJ2-5 TRBV3-1/TRBV3-2 once 15 . CASSQISYRAETQYF TGTGCCAGCAGCCAAATATCATACAGGGCAGAGACCCAGTACTTC
TRBJ1-6 TRBV28 . 12 . CASEQANSPLHF TGTGCCAGCGAGCAGGCTAATTCACCCCTCCACTTT
TRBJ1-4 TRBV4-1 . 14 . CASSPLATNEKLFF TGCGCCAGCAGCCCCCTTGCAACTAATGAAAAACTGTTTTTT